The 16 T cell receptor beta chains below were found in one sample sequenced in a study of blood T cell repertoires in COVID-19. Sequenced by immunoSEQ multiplex PCR; TCRdb stores in-frame clones only, minus some. This table holds a few hundred thousand clones, approximately 89% found once. Sequenced: peripheral blood. The receptors stem from a young woman with COVID-19, enrolled during active disease.

The chain links TRBV19 to TRBJ2-2; TRBD1 aligns across 9 bases. CDR1 LNHDA and CDR2 SQIVND come from the germline V gene (reference sequence). V shed 7 bases and J 1 base; nucleotides not matched to a gene: 4. There are 15 residues in the CDR3. This CDR3 is CASTRDRVNTGELFF. The CDR3 nucleotides are TGTGCCAGTACTCGGGACAGGGTGAACACCGGGGAGCTGTTTTTT.

The chain uses TRBV6-1 and TRBJ1-5; D possibly corresponds to TRBD1 (6 bases). The CDR3 is made up of 15 amino acids. The V gene lost 1 base and the J gene lost 5 bases, with 12 bases spanning the gap. Germline values: CDR1 MNHNS, CDR2 SASEGT. CDR3 bases: TGTGCCAGCAGTGAAGGGTCGGCAGGGGATCAGCCCCAGCATTTT. Translated: CASSEGSAGDQPQHF.

The chain combines TRBV4-3 with TRBJ2-1, with 14 bases lining up with TRBD2. The CDR3 runs 15 residues. Germline values: CDR1 LGHNA, CDR2 YSLEER. Losses at the gene ends were 4 bases for V and 10 bases for J; bases not matched to a gene: 6. The CDR3 is CASSPGRLAGGEQFF. The CDR3 DNA is TGCGCCAGCAGCCCCGGTCGACTAGCGGGGGGGGAGCAGTTCTTC.

The chain uses TRBV4-2 and TRBJ2-5; D is possibly TRBD1 (5 bases). V was cut by 0 bases and J by 4 bases, with 18 bases left in between. CDR1 and CDR2 from the germline V gene are LGHNA and YNFKEQ. CDR3 length: 17 residues. This CDR3 is CASSQESLGQGGETQYF. In DNA, the CDR3 is TGTGCCAGCAGCCAAGAATCCCTGGGGCAGGGTGGAGAGACCCAGTACTTC.

The CDR3 region has the DNA TGTGCCAGCAGCTTAAGCCGGCAAGAGACCCAGTACTTC. Translated: CASSLSRQETQYF. The chain has TRBV7-2 and TRBJ2-5; D unclear. CDR3 length equals 13 residues. V was trimmed by 2 bases and J by 2 bases, leaving 6 bases between them. Germline-derived CDR1 and CDR2 are SGHTA and FQGNSA.

The chain uses TRBV4-1 and TRBJ1-3; TRBD1 matches at 7 bases. Germline CDR1 and CDR2: MGHRA and YSYEKL. V shed 2 bases and J 4 bases; nucleotides not matched to a gene: 5. The CDR3 is made up of 15 amino acids. CDR3 nucleotides: TGCGCCAGCAGCCAAAGGGCAGGGGGAGGAAACACCATATATTTT. This encodes CASSQRAGGGNTIYF.

The rearrangement uses TRBV5-1 and TRBJ1-2; 7 nucleotides agree with TRBD1. The CDR3 totals 13 residues. V gave up 4 bases and J gave up 2 bases; unmatched junction bases: 2. Germline CDR1 is SGHRS and CDR2 is YFSETQ. The chain's CDR3 is CASSADRNYGYTF. CDR3 coding DNA: TGCGCCAGCAGCGCGGACAGGAACTATGGCTACACCTTC. The whole variable domain, remainder taken from reference TRBV5-1 and TRBJ1-2, is KAGVTQTPRYLIKTRGQQVTLSCSPISGHRSVSWYQQTPGQGLQFLFEYFSETQRNKGNFPGRFSGRQFSNSRSEMNVSTLELGDSALYLCASSADRNYGYTFGSGTRLTVV.

This chain joins TRBV5-4 and TRBJ1-2; D not resolved. Trimming took 3 bases from V and 2 from J, leaving 14 bases between them. Germline V gene data show CDR1 as SGHNT and CDR2 as YYREEE (reference sequence). The CDR3 consists of 15 residues. The CDR3 nucleotides read TGTGCCAGCAGCTCCTTTGGGTCGGGAAACTATGGCTACACCTTC. It specifies CASSSFGSGNYGYTF.

This sequence joins TRBV19 and TRBJ1-6; weak D call: TRBD1 (6 bases). Trimming took off 6 bases at V and 10 bases at J, with 16 bases between the two ends. This CDR3 comprises 14 residues. Germline V gene data show CDR1 as LNHDA and CDR2 as SQIVND (reference sequence). In nucleotides, the CDR3 is TGTGCCAGTAGACCCCAGGGGTTGAGGTCACCCCTCCACTTT. This encodes CASRPQGLRSPLHF.

The chain couples TRBV30 to TRBJ2-1; TRBD2 agrees at 7 bases. The CDR3 has 16 amino acids. Trimming at V came to 1 base and at J to 0 bases, leaving 6 bases not matched to a gene. The germline gives CDR1 GTSNPN, CDR2 SVGIG (reference sequence). This CDR3 reads CAWSGGGNRSYNEQFF. CDR3 nucleotide sequence: TGTGCCTGGAGTGGGGGGGGTAATCGCTCCTACAATGAGCAGTTCTTC.

V gene TRBV10-3 combines with J gene TRBJ2-7, with TRBD1 as a possible D gene (6 bases). V was clipped by 6 bases and J by 6 bases, with 12 bases between them. Germline lookup yields CDR1 ENHRY and CDR2 SYGVKD. This CDR3 region has 12 residues. As DNA, the CDR3 is TGTGCCATCAGCCACAGGGAGTCCGAGCAGTACTTC. It yields the protein CAISHRESEQYF.

V gene TRBV2 combines with J gene TRBJ2-3; 10 nucleotides line up with TRBD2. Germline V gene data show CDR1 as SNHLY and CDR2 as FYNNEI. Trimming took 0 bases from V and 6 from J; bases not matched to a gene: 3. The CDR3 sequence is 15 residues long. CDR3 DNA sequence: TGTGCCAGCAGTGAAGCGTCACTAGCGGGGGATACGCAGTATTTT. Translated: CASSEASLAGDTQYF.

This chain connects TRBV24-1 to TRBJ2-1, with no clear D. CDR1 and CDR2 (germline): KGHDR, SFDVKD. Between the trimmed V and J ends, which lost 4 bases and 5 bases, there was a span of 8 bases. The CDR3 sequence is 13 residues long. This chain's CDR3 is CATSEYTNNEQFF. The CDR3, as DNA: TGTGCCACCAGTGAATATACTAACAATGAGCAGTTCTTC.

J is TRBJ2-7 and V is TRBV2; 9 bases are shared with TRBD1. The CDR3 is 15 amino acids. The junction had 10 bases not matched to a gene; V was cut back by 6 bases and J by 4 bases. Germline V gives CDR1 SNHLY, CDR2 FYNNEI. CDR3 in amino acids: CASRAGPGQGYEQYF. In nucleotides, the CDR3 is TGTGCCAGCAGGGCTGGACCGGGACAGGGTTACGAGCAGTACTTC.

The rearrangement joins TRBV28 to TRBJ1-5; TRBD1 agrees at 7 bases. CDR3 length: 15 residues. Germline V CDR1 and CDR2: MDHEN, SYDVKM. Losses at the gene ends were 2 bases for V and 6 bases for J; bases not matched to a gene: 7. The CDR3 sequence: CASSLSDRVGQPQHF. The CDR3 coding sequence is TGTGCCAGCAGTTTAAGCGACAGGGTAGGTCAGCCCCAGCATTTT.

The chain employs TRBV24-1 and TRBJ1-1; no definite D call. There are 13 residues in the CDR3. CDR1 is KGHDR, CDR2 SFDVKD, per germline. V was trimmed by 7 bases and J by 2 bases, leaving 10 bases between them. In DNA form, the CDR3 reads TGTGCCACCAGATCAACCTACAACACTGAAGCTTTCTTT. Its translation is CATRSTYNTEAFF.